This TCR beta chain comes out of a study of identical twins. In TCRdb, the 5' RACE reads were re-called with MiXCR into one record per CDR3 protein. The table lists about 1.7 million distinct CDR3 sequences, under 35% of them singletons. Note on this clonotype: Its antigen is undetermined.

The ends were cut back, 6 bases at V and 1 base at J, with 15 bases in the middle. The CDR3 sequence is 16 residues long. Overall study results and limits: Excess sharing by twins proved weaker in beta out-of-frame sequences. Reduced insertions were recorded for abundant cord blood beta clonotypes, with no such pattern in memory repertoires.

The V and J genes are TRBV12-3 or TRBV12-4 and TRBJ2-2, with D possibly being TRBD1 or TRBD2 (6 bases each). The TCR originated in a newborn girl in good health. The material sequenced was cord blood. The CDR3 reads CASSPPGGGNTGELFF. The CDR3 DNA follows: TGTGCCAGCAGCCCTCCCGGGGGCGGGAACACCGGGGAGCTGTTTTTT.